Here is one T cell receptor beta chain with its context. Antigen unknown. Healthy HIV-negative adults with no recent acute infections or vaccinations were recruited as donors. Data came from immunoSEQ multiplex PCR; TCRdb stores just in-frame clones and leaves some out. This table has about 1,500,000 clones, around 97% appearing once. This record comes from a study of shared clonotypes between healthy human individuals. CDR3 length: 16 residues. Germline V gene sequence: CDR1 MDHEN, CDR2 SYDVKM. Trimming removed 2 bases at V and 6 bases at J, with 17 bases between. Whole-study findings and limits: A small donor pool kept down the genetic and exposure-history diversity that was represented. Generally, naive subsets (rather than memory subsets) showed larger estimated richness.

This sequence joins TRBV28 and TRBJ2-1, with D unclear. The sequenced sample was naive CD4+ T cells sorted from blood. The subset denotes: CD45RA+ positively selected. The receptor's source is a man aged 25 to 45 in good health. CDR3 residues: CASSLISSGSRNEQFF. Here the CDR3 DNA reads TGTGCCAGCAGTTTAATAAGTAGTGGATCCCGCAATGAGCAGTTCTTC.